Listed here are 6 T cell receptor beta chains from one sample, sequenced in a study of cytomegalovirus exposure and HLA in healthy donors. PCR employed 60 Vbeta and 13 Jbeta primers. Generated by immunoSEQ multiplex PCR, the TCRdb table keeps only in-frame clones and is missing some. The top ten clones hold 1% of a sample with about 160,000 clones, around three quarters of them seen once. The source material was PBMCs. The source of these receptors is a woman in her thirties or forties in good health and CMV-seronegative.

The chain has TRBV7-9 and TRBJ1-1; 7 bases map to TRBD1. The CDR3 is 14 residues long. Per the germline V gene, CDR1 is SEHNR and CDR2 is FQNEAQ (reference sequence). The V gene end was trimmed by 5 bases and the J gene end by 4 bases; junction bases not matched to a gene: 7. CDR3 sequence reads: CASSITGVSTEAFF. In DNA form, the CDR3 reads TGTGCCAGCAGCATTACAGGGGTGAGCACTGAAGCTTTCTTT.

V gene TRBV11-3 combines with J gene TRBJ1-4, with D maybe TRBD1 (6 bases). The CDR3 consists of 16 residues. Looked up from germline, CDR1 is SGHNT and CDR2 is YENEEA. V was trimmed by 5 bases and J by 2 bases, leaving 15 bases between them. The CDR3 sequence: CASSKAQGLTNEKLFF. The CDR3 DNA reads TGTGCCAGCAGCAAGGCACAGGGTTTGACTAATGAAAAACTGTTTTTT.

This clone came up once. The chain links TRBV5-1 to TRBJ2-3; 10 bases line up with TRBD2. The J segment lost 2 bases and the V segment lost 7 bases, leaving 4 bases of the junction unmatched. The CDR3 has 14 residues. CDR1 and CDR2 from the germline V gene are SGHRS and YFSETQ. Written as DNA, the CDR3 is TGCGCCAGCTGGACTAGCGGATCCACAGATACGCAGTATTTT. Encoded protein: CASWTSGSTDTQYF.

The chain joins TRBV6-5 to TRBJ1-5, with D hard to call. There are 12 residues in the CDR3. Trimming pared 11 bases from V and 6 bases from J, leaving 14 bases between. Germline CDR1 and CDR2: MNHEY and SVGAGI. CDR3 in DNA: TGTGCCTCCCAGTTGCCAGGTCAGCCCCAGCATTTT. This codes for CASQLPGQPQHF.

This rearrangement joins TRBV5-1 to TRBJ2-5; D unresolved. CDR1 and CDR2 from the germline V gene are SGHRS and YFSETQ. The ends were cut back, 4 bases at V and 2 bases at J, with 12 bases in the middle. The CDR3 has 14 residues. The chain's CDR3 is CASSRIAGQETQYF. The CDR3 DNA sequence: TGCGCCAGCAGCCGCATCGCCGGGCAAGAGACCCAGTACTTC.

There are a few counts of this clone. This rearrangement joins TRBV6-5 to TRBJ2-2, with 9 bases fitting TRBD2. Germline V gives CDR1 MNHEY, CDR2 SVGAGI. There are 14 residues in the CDR3. J was trimmed by 3 bases and V by 6 bases; bases with no gene match: 2. The CDR3 protein is CASRVAGDTGELFF. The CDR3 nucleotides are TGTGCCAGCAGGGTAGCGGGAGACACCGGGGAGCTGTTTTTT.